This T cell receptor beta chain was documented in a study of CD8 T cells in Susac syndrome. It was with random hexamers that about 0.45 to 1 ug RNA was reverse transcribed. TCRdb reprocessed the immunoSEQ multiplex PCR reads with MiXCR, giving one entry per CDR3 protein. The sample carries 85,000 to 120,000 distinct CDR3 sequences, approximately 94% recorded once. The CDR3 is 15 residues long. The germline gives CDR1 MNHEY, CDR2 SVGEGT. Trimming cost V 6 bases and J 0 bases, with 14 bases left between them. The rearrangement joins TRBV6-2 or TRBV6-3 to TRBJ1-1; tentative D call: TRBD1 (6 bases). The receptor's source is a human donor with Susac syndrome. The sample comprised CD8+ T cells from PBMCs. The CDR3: CASSEKRGVNTEAFF. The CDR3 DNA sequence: TGTGCCAGCAGCGAAAAAAGGGGGGTGAACACTGAAGCTTTCTTT.